A selection of T cell receptor beta chains follows, all from one sample in a study of tumor-infiltrating lymphocytes in primary liver carcinoma. TCRdb reanalysed the multiplex PCR reads using MiXCR and keeps one entry per CDR3 protein. The sample carries 250,000 to 350,000 distinct CDR3 sequences, almost 60% recorded once. Specimen: peripheral blood. Receptors originate from a woman aged 25 to 39 with primary liver carcinoma and hepatitis B virus infection. Both conserved end residues are part of each CDR3. A D gene is named only where the DNA matches it firmly. Where a row states a size, it is once, few, many or the class of an expanded clone; other rows omit it.

D: -; J: TRBJ2-7; V: TRBV11-2; size: -; DNA: TGTGCCAGCAGCATTTCCTTCGACCAGTACTTC; CDR3: CASSISFDQYF
D: -; J: TRBJ2-7; V: TRBV6-6; size: many; DNA: TGTGCCAGCACCCGGGACGTCTCCTACGAGCAGTACTTC; CDR3: CASTRDVSYEQYF
D: TRBD1; J: TRBJ1-5; V: TRBV6-5; size: -; DNA: TGTGCCAGCAGTCCCCGGGACAGGGGTCATCAGCCCCAGCATTTT; CDR3: CASSPRDRGHQPQHF
D: TRBD2; J: TRBJ2-5; V: TRBV4-2; size: few; DNA: TGTGCCAGCAGCCAAGCGCGAGCGGGAGAAGGGGAGACCCAGTACTTC; CDR3: CASSQARAGEGETQYF
D: -; J: TRBJ1-5; V: TRBV15; size: -; DNA: TGTGCCACCAGCAGAGTTGAGGGTCAGCCCCAGCATTTT; CDR3: CATSRVEGQPQHF
D: -; J: TRBJ1-2; V: TRBV28; size: -; DNA: TGTGCCAGCAGTTTATCTGACATGGGAGCTTACTATGGCTACACCTTC; CDR3: CASSLSDMGAYYGYTF
D: -; J: TRBJ2-1; V: TRBV13; size: -; DNA: TGTGCCAGCAGCTACGATGACAGGTTAGGGGATGAGCAGTTCTTC; CDR3: CASSYDDRLGDEQFF
D: -; J: TRBJ2-7; V: TRBV12-3/TRBV12-4; size: many; DNA: TGTGCCAGCAGTTTAGACACCCCCTACGAGCAGTACTTC; CDR3: CASSLDTPYEQYF
D: TRBD1; J: TRBJ2-1; V: TRBV11-2; size: -; DNA: TGTGCCGGCAGTACCTACGTGACAGGGGACGAGCAGTTCTTC; CDR3: CAGSTYVTGDEQFF
D: -; J: TRBJ2-5; V: TRBV6-5; size: few; DNA: TGTGCCAGCAGTTACTCCTACAGTCTAACAGAGACCCAGTACTTC; CDR3: CASSYSYSLTETQYF